The table lists the clone carrying this T cell receptor beta chain with a few counts. Its antigen remains unknown. All of the isolated RNA was reverse transcribed, so expressed TCRB transcripts were sequenced. Regulatory, naive and central memory T cell samples averaged approximately 3.5 million reads. Here immunoSEQ multiplex PCR was the method, and the copy in TCRdb shows in-frame clones only, minus some. The sample gives about 160,000 clones, 7.8% of which show up once; approximately 0.87% is in the top ten. These data belong to a study of beta chain features in type 1 diabetes. Study outcomes and limitations: Individuals with type 1 diabetes displayed fewer insertions and more deletions at VDJ junctions. Patients showed naive, central memory and Treg TCRB repertoires that appeared more similar than those of healthy donors. All four CD4+ subsets of Type 1 diabetes patients contained TCRB CDR3s that were moderately but significantly shorter.

The CDR3 contains 15 residues. Trimming removed 6 bases from V and 3 bases from J, with 18 bases in between. Germline V gives CDR1 WSHSY, CDR2 SAAADI. In all sorted populations, purity surpassed 98%. The V and J genes are TRBV10-2 and TRBJ2-7; D is perhaps TRBD2 (6 bases). The sequence came from a woman aged 40 to 50 with type 1 diabetes. What was sequenced was central memory CD4+ T cells from blood. CDR3 sequence: CASSAGLPLSYEQYF. As DNA, the CDR3 is TGCGCCAGCAGCGCGGGACTCCCCCTGAGCTACGAGCAGTACTTC.